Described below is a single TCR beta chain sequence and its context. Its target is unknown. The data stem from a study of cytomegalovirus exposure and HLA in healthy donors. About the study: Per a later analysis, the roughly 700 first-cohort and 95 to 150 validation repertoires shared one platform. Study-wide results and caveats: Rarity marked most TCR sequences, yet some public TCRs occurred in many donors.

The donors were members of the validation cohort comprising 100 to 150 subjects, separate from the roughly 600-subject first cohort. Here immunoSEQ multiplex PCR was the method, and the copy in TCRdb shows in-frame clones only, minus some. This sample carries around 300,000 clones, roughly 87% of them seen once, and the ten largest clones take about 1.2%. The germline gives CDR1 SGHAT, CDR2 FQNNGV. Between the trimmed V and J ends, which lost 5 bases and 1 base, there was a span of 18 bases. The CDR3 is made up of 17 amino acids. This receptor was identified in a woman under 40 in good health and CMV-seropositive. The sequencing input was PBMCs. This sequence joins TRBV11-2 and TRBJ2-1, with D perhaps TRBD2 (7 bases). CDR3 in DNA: TGTGCCAGCAGCCCAGTCGGGGGGCTCGTTTCCTACAATGAGCAGTTCTTC. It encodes CASSPVGGLVSYNEQFF.